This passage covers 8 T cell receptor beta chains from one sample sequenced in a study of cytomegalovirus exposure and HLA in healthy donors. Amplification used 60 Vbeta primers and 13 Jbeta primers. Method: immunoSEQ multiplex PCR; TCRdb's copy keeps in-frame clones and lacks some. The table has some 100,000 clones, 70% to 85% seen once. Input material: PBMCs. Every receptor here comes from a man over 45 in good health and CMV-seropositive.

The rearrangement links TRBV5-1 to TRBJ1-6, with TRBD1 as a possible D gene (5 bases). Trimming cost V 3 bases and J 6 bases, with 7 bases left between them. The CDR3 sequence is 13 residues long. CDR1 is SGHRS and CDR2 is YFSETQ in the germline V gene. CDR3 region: CASSYDSNSPLHF. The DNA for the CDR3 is TGCGCCAGCAGCTATGACAGTAATTCACCCCTCCACTTT.

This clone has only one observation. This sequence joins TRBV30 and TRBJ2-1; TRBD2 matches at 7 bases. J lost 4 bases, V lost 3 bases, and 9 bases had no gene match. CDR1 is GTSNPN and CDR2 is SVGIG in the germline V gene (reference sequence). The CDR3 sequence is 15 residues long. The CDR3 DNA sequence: TGTGCCTGGAGCGTCGGAGTCGGGAGGTACAATGAGCAGTTCTTC. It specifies CAWSVGVGRYNEQFF.

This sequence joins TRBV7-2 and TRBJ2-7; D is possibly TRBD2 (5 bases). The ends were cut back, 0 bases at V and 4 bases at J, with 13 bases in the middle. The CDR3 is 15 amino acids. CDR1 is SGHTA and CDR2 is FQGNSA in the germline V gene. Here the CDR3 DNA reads TGTGCCAGCAGCTTAGCAGCGGCACTCGAATACGAGCAGTACTTC. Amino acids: CASSLAAALEYEQYF.

CDR3 nucleotides: TGTGCCAGCAGCCCGGCCCAGGGGCTAACTAATGAAAAACTGTTTTTT. As protein: CASSPAQGLTNEKLFF. The chain couples TRBV7-9 to TRBJ1-4; possible D gene TRBD1, 6 bases. The germline V and J ends were trimmed by 5 bases and 1 base, with 14 bases remaining between them. The CDR3 loop spans 16 amino acids. Germline assignment: CDR1 SEHNR and CDR2 FQNEAQ (reference sequence).

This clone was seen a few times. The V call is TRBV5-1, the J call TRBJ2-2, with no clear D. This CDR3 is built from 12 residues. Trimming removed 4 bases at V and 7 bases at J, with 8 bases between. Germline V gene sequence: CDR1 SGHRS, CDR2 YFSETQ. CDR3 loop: CASSIARGELFF. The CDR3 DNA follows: TGCGCCAGCAGCATAGCACGCGGGGAGCTGTTTTTT.

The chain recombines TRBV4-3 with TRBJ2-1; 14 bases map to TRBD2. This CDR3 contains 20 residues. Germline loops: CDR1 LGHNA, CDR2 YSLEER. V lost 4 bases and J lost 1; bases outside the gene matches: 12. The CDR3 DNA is TGCGCCAGCAGCCCAGAGGCCGGGACTAGCGGGAGAAAATCCTACAATGAGCAGTTCTTC. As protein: CASSPEAGTSGRKSYNEQFF.

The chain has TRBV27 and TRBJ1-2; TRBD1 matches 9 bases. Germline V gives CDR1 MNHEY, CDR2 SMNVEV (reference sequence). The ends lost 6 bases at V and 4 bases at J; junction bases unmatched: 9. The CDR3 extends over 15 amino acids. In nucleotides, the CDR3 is TGTGCCAGCAGAGCGACCGGGACAGGGCTCTATGGCTACACCTTC. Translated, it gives CASRATGTGLYGYTF.

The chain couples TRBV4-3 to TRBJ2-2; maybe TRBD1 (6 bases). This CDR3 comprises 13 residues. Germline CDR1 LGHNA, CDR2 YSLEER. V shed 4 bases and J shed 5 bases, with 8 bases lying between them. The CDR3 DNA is TGCGCCAGCAGCCCGACAGGAACCGGGGAGCTGTTTTTT. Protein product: CASSPTGTGELFF.